Listed here is a single T cell receptor (beta chain). Its cognate antigen is unknown. The sample originates from a study of T cell responses to AZD1222 COVID-19 vaccine. Study background: Recipients boosted at about 4 weeks or about 12 weeks are pooled.

The length of the CDR3 is 15 residues. Germline CDR1 and CDR2: MDHEN and SYDVKM. The ends lost 3 bases at V and 7 bases at J; junction bases unmatched: 4. The study, taken as a whole, reports: Donors were largely white British and mainly female; clonal diversity was possibly underestimated.

Only in-frame clones appear in the TCRdb table, and some are missing; sequencing was by immunoSEQ multiplex PCR. The table shows 110,000 to 150,000 clones, with 70% to 90% occurring only once. This TCR came from an adult in good health. The J gene is TRBJ1-4, the V gene TRBV28; 11 bases are shared with TRBD1. The material was peripheral blood, obtained on day 0 of AZD1222 vaccination. The CDR3 spells CASSFPGTGGEKLFF. Here the CDR3 DNA reads TGTGCCAGCAGTTTCCCCGGGACAGGGGGTGAAAAACTGTTTTTT. The full variable domain, in which reference TRBV28 and TRBJ1-4 provide the parts outside the CDR3, is DVKVTQSSRYLVKRTGEKVFLECVQDMDHENMFWYRQDPGLGLRLIYFSYDVKMKEKGDIPEGYSVSREKKERFSLILESASTNQTSMYLCASSFPGTGGEKLFFGSGTQLSVL.